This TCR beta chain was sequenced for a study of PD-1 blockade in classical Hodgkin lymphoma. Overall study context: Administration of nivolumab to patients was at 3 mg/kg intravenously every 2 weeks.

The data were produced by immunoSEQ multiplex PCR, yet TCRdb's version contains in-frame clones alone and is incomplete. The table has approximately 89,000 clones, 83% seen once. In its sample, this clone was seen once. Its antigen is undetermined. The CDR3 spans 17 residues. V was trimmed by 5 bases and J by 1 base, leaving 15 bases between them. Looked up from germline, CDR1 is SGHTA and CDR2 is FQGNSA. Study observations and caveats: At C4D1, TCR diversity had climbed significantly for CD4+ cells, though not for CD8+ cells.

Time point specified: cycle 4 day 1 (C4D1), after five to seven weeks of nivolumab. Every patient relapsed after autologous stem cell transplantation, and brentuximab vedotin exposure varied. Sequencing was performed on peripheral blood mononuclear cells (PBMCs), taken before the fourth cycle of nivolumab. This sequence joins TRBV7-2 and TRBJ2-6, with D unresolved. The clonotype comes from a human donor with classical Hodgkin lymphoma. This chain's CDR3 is CASSPSHRVSGANVLTF. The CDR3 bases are TGTGCCAGCAGCCCATCTCATCGGGTTTCTGGGGCCAACGTCCTGACTTTC. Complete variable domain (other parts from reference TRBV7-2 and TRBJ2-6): GAGVSQSPSNKVTEKGKDVELRCDPISGHTALYWYRQSLGQGLEFLIYFQGNSAPDKSGLPSDRFSAERTGGSVSTLTIQRTQQEDSAVYLCASSPSHRVSGANVLTFGAGSRLTVL.